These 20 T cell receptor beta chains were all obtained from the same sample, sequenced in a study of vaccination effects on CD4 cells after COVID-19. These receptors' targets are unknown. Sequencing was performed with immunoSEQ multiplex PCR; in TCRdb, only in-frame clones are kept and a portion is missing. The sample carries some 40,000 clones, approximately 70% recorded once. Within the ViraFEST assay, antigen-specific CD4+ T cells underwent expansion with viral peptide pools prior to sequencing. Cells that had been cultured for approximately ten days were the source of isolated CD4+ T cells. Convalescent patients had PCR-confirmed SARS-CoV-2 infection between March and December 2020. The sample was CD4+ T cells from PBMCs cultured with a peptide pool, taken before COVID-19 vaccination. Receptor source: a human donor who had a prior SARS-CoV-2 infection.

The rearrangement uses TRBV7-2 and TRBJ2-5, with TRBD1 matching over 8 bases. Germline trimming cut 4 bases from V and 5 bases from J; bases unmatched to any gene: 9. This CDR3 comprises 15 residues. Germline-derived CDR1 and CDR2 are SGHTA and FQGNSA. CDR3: CASSSRTGSRETQYF. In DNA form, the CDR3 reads TGTGCCAGCAGCTCGCGGACAGGGTCTCGGGAGACCCAGTACTTC. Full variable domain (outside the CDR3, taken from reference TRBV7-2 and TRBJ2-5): GAGVSQSPSNKVTEKGKDVELRCDPISGHTALYWYRQSLGQGLEFLIYFQGNSAPDKSGLPSDRFSAERTGGSVSTLTIQRTQQEDSAVYLCASSSRTGSRETQYFGPGTRLLVL.

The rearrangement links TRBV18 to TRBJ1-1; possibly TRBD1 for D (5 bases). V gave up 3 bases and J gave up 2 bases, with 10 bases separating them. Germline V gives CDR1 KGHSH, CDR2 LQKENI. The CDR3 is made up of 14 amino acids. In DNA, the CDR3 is TGTGCCAGCTCACCCTCCCAGGGAAACACTGAAGCTTTCTTT. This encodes CASSPSQGNTEAFF.

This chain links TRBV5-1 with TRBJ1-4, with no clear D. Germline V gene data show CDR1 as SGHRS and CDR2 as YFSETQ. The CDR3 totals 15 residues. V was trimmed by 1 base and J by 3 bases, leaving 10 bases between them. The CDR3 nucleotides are TGCGCCAGCAGCTTGTCTTCGGGGTCTAATGAAAAACTGTTTTTT. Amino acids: CASSLSSGSNEKLFF.

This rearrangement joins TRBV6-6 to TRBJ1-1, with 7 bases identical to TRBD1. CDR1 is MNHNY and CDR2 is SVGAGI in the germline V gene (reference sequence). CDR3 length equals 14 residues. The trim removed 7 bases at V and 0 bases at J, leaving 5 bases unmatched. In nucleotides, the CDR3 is TGTGCCAGCAAAGTACAGGGGTTGAACACTGAAGCTTTCTTT. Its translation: CASKVQGLNTEAFF.

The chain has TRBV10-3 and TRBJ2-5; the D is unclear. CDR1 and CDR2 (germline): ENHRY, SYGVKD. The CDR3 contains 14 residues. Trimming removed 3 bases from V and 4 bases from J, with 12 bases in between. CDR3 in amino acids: CAISDQVTGETQYF. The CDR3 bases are TGTGCCATCAGTGACCAAGTAACGGGAGAGACCCAGTACTTC.

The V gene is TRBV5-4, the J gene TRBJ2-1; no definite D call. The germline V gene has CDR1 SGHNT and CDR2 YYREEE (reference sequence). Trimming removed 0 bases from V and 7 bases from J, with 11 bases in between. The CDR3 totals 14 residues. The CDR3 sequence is CASSLGYPGNEQFF. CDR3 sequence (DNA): TGTGCCAGCAGCTTGGGGTACCCTGGGAATGAGCAGTTCTTC.

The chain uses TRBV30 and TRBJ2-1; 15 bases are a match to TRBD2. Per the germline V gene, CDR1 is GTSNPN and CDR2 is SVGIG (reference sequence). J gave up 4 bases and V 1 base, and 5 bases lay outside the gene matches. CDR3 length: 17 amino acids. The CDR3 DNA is TGTGCCTGGAGTGGGACTAGCGGGGGGGCGTTTTACAATGAGCAGTTCTTC. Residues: CAWSGTSGGAFYNEQFF.

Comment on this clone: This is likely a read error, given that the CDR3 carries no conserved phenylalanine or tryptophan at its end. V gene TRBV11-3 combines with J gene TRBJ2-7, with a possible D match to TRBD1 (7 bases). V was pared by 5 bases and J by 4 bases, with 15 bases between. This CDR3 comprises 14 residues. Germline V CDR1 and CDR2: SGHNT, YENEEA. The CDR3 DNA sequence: TGTGCCAGCAGCCCAGGGGGGACAGAGTACGAGCAGTACATC. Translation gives CASSPGGTEYEQYI.

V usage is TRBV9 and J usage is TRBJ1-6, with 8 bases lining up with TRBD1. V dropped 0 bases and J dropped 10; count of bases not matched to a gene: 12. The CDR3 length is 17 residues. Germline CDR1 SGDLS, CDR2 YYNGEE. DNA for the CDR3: TGTGCCAGCAGCGTAGCTGGGTCAGGGGGCGCGGGATCACCCCTCCACTTT. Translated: CASSVAGSGGAGSPLHF. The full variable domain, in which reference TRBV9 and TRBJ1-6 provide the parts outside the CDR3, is DSGVTQTPKHLITATGQRVTLRCSPRSGDLSVYWYQQSLDQGLQFLIQYYNGEERAKGNILERFSAQQFPDLHSELNLSSLELGDSALYFCASSVAGSGGAGSPLHFGNGTRLTVT.

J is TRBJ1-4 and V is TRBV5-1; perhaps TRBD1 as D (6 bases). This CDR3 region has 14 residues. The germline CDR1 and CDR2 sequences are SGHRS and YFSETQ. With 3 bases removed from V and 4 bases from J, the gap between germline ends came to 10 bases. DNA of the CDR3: TGCGCCAGCAGCTCGGGGGCCCTTAATGAAAAACTGTTTTTT. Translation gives CASSSGALNEKLFF.

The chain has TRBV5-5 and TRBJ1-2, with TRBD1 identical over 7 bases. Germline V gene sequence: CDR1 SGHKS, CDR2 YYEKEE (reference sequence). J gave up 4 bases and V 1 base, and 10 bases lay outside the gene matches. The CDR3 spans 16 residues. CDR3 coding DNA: TGTGCCAGCAGCTTGTTAGGGGGCGAGGGGAGCTATGGCTACACCTTC. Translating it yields CASSLLGGEGSYGYTF. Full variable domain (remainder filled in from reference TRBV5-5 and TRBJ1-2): DAGVTQSPTHLIKTRGQQVTLRCSPISGHKSVSWYQQVLGQGPQFIFQYYEKEERGRGNFPDRFSARQFPNYSSELNVNALLLGDSALYLCASSLLGGEGSYGYTFGSGTRLTVV.

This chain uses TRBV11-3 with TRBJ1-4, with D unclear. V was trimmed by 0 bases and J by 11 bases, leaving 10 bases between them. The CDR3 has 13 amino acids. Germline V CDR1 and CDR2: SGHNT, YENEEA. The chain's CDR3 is CASSLDSRSKLFF. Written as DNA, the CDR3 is TGTGCCAGCAGCTTAGACAGCCGCTCCAAACTGTTTTTT.

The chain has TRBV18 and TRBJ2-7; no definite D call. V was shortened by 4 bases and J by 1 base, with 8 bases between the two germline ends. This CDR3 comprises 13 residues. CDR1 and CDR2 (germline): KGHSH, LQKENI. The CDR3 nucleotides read TGTGCCAGCTCACGGGATTCATCCTACGAGCAGTACTTC. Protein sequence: CASSRDSSYEQYF.

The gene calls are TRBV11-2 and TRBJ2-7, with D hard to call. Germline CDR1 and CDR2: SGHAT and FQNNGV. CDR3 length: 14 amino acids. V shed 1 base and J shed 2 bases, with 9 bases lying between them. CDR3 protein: CASSLGRAAYEQYF. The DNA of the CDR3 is TGTGCCAGCAGCTTAGGCCGTGCTGCCTACGAGCAGTACTTC.

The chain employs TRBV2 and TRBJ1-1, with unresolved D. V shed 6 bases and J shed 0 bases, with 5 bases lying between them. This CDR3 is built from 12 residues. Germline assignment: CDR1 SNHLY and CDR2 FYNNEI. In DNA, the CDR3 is TGTGCCAGCAGAGGTTTGAACACTGAAGCTTTCTTT. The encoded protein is CASRGLNTEAFF. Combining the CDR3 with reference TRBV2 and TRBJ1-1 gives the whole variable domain EPEVTQTPSHQVTQMGQEVILRCVPISNHLYFYWYRQILGQKVEFLVSFYNNEISEKSEIFDDQFSVERPDGSNFTLKIRSTKLEDSAMYFCASRGLNTEAFFGQGTRLTVV.

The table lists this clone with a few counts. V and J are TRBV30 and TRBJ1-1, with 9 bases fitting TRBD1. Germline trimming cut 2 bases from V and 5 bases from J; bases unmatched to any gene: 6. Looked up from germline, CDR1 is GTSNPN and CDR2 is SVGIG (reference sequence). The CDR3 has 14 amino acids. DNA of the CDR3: TGTGCCTGGAGTCGTTGGACAGGGGAGACTGAAGCTTTCTTT. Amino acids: CAWSRWTGETEAFF.

The CDR3 DNA is TGTGCCTGGAGTGGACAGATAGGAAACACCATATATTTT. Amino acids: CAWSGQIGNTIYF. The chain is built from TRBV30 and TRBJ1-3; possible D gene TRBD1, 5 bases. Germline lookup yields CDR1 GTSNPN and CDR2 SVGIG (reference sequence). V lost 1 base to trimming and J lost 4 bases, with 8 bases between them. The CDR3 extends over 13 amino acids. Using reference TRBV30 and TRBJ1-3 for the parts outside the CDR3, the full variable domain is SQTIHQWPATLVQPVGSPLSLECTVEGTSNPNLYWYRQAAGRGLQLLFYSVGIGQISSEVPQNLSASRPQDRQFILSSKKLLLSDSGFYLCAWSGQIGNTIYFGEGSWLTVV.

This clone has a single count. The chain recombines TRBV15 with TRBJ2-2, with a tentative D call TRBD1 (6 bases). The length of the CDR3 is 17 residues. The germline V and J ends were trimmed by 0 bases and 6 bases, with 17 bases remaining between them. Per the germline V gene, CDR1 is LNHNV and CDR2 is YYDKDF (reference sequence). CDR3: CATSRDRGQRGSGELFF. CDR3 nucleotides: TGTGCCACCAGCAGAGATCGCGGACAGAGGGGATCCGGGGAGCTGTTTTTT.

CDR3 nucleotides: TGTGCCAGCAGTGAGGCACAGTTTCAGCCCCAGCATTTT. As protein: CASSEAQFQPQHF. V is TRBV6-1 and J is TRBJ1-5, with D hard to call. The CDR3 spans 13 residues. Trimming stripped 3 bases from V and 6 bases from J, with 9 bases between. The germline V gene encodes CDR1 MNHNS and CDR2 SASEGT.

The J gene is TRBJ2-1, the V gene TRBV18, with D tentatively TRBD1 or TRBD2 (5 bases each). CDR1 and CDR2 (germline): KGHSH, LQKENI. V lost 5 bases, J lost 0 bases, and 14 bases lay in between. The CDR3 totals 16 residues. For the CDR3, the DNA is TGTGCCAGCTCATCTCGTCCAGGGAGCTCCTACAATGAGCAGTTCTTC. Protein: CASSSRPGSSYNEQFF.